This T cell receptor (beta chain) was sequenced during a study of beta chain features in type 1 diabetes. The sequenced template was cDNA made from the entire isolated RNA. Assay: immunoSEQ multiplex PCR; the TCRdb copy retains only in-frame clones and omits some. The sample lists about 190,000 clones; roughly 7.1% were seen once. A note on this clone: Its antigen remains unknown.

V shed 6 bases and J shed 4 bases, with 18 bases lying between them. Per the germline V gene, CDR1 is KGHSH and CDR2 is LQKENI. This CDR3 region has 15 residues. Study outcomes and limitations: Equally in patients and controls, PCR might preferentially amplify shorter templates. TCRB CDR3 length was moderately but significantly reduced in all four CD4+ subsets of Type 1 diabetes patients.

Cells sorted by CD45RO/CCR7/CD25/CD127/CD95/CD27 comprised CD4+ naive, central memory, regulatory and stem cell-like memory cells. This receptor was taken from a woman aged 40 to 49 with type 1 diabetes. The chain joins TRBV18 to TRBJ1-1; a possible D gene is TRBD1 (6 bases). The sample was central memory CD4+ T cells from blood. The CDR3 DNA reads TGTGCCAGCTCCCTATCTGCCAGGGGCGGCACTGAAGCTTTCTTT. Translated, it gives CASSLSARGGTEAFF.